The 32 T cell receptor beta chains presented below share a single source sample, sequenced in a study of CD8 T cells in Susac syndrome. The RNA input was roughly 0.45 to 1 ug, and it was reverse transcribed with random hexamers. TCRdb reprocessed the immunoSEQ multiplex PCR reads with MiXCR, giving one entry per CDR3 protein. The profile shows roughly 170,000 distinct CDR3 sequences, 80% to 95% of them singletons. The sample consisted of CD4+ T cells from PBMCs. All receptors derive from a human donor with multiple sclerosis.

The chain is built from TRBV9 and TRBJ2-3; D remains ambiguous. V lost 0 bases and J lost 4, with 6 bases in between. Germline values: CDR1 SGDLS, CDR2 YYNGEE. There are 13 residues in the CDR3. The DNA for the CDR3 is TGTGCCAGCAGCGTAGGAGGCGCAGATACGCAGTATTTT. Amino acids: CASSVGGADTQYF.

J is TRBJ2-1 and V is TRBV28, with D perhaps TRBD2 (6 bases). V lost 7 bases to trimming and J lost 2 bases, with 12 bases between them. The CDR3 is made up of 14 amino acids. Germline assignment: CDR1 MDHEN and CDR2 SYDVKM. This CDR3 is CASTTASAYNEQFF. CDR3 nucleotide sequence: TGTGCCAGCACTACGGCTAGCGCCTACAATGAGCAGTTCTTC.

The CDR3: CASKRLSTDTQYF. The CDR3 nucleotides read TGTGCCAGCAAACGGCTAAGCACAGATACGCAGTATTTT. The rearrangement links TRBV2 to TRBJ2-3; D not resolved. With 7 bases removed from V and 0 bases from J, the gap between germline ends came to 8 bases. From germline, CDR1 is SNHLY and CDR2 FYNNEI. The CDR3 runs to 13 residues.

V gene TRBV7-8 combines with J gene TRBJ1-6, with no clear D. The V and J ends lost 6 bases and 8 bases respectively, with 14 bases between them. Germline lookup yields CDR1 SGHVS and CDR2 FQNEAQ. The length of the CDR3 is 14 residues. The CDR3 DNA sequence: TGTGCCAGCAGGGTTAAGAGCCCGGATTCACCCCTCCACTTT. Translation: CASRVKSPDSPLHF.

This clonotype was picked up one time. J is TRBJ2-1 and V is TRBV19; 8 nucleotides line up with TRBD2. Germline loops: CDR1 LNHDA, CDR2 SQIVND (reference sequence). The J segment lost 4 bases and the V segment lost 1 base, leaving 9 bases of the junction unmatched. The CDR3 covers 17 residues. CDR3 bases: TGTGCCAGTAGTATAGCCCCCGGGACTAGTCGGTACAATGAGCAGTTCTTC. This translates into CASSIAPGTSRYNEQFF.

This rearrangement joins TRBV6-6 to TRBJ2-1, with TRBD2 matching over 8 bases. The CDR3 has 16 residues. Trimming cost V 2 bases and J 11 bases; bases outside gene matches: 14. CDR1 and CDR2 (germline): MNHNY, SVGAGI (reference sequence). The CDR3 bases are TGTGCCAGCAGTTACAAGGGGGGGACTAGTCCAATGAAGCAGTTCTTC. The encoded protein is CASSYKGGTSPMKQFF.

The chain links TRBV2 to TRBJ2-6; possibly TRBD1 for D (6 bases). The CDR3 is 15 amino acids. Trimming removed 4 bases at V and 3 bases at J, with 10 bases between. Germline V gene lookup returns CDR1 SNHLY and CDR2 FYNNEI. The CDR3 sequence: CASSGGGGGANVLTF. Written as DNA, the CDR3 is TGTGCCAGCAGTGGAGGGGGTGGTGGGGCCAACGTCCTGACTTTC.

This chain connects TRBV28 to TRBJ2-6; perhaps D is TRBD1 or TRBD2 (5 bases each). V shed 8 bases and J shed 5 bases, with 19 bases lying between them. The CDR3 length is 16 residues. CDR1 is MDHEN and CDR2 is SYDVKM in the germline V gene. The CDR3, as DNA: TGTGCCAGCGGTGGGACGGACCGTACATGGGCCAACGTCCTGACTTTC. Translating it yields CASGGTDRTWANVLTF.

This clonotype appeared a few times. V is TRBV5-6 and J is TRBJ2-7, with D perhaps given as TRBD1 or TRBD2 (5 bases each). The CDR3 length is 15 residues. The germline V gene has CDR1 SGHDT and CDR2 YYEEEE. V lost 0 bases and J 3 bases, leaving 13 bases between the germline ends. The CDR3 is CASSLVGRELYEQYF. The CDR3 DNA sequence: TGTGCCAGCAGCTTGGTGGGCAGGGAGCTCTACGAGCAGTACTTC.

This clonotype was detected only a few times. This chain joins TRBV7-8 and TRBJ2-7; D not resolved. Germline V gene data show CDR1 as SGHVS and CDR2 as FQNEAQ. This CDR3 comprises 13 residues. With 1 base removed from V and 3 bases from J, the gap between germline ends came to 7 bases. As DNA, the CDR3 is TGTGCCAGCAGCTTAGAGGTTTTCTACGAGCAGTACTTC. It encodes CASSLEVFYEQYF.

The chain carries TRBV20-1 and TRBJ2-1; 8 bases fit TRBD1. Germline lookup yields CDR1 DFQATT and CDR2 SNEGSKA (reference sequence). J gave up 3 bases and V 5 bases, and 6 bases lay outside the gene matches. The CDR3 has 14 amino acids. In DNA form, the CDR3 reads TGCAGTGCTCACAGACAGGGGATCTACAATGAGCAGTTCTTC. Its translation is CSAHRQGIYNEQFF.

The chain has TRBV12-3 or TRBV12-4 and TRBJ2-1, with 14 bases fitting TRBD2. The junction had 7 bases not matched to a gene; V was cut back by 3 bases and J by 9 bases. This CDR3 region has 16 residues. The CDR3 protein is CASSLVSGLAGGEQFF. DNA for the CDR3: TGTGCCAGCAGTTTGGTCTCCGGACTAGCGGGAGGTGAGCAGTTCTTC.

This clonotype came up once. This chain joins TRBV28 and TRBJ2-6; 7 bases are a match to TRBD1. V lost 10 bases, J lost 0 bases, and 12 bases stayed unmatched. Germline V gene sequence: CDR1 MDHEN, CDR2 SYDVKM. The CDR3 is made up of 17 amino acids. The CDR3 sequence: CAIAGTDINSGANVLTF. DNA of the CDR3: TGTGCCATCGCTGGGACAGACATAAACTCTGGGGCCAACGTCCTGACTTTC.

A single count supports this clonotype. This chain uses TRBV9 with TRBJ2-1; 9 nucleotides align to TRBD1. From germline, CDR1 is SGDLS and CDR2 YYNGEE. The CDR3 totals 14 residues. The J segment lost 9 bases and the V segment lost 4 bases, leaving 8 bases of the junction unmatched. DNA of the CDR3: TGTGCCAGCAGCTCAACTACAGGGGGCAGTGAGCAGTTCTTC. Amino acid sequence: CASSSTTGGSEQFF.

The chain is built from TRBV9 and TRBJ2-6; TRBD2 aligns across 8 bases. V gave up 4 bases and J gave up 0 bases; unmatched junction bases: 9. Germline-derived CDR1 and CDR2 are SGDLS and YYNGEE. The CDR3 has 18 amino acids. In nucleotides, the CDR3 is TGTGCCAGCAGCCCCCGGGGGGGCTATGACTCTGGGGCCAACGTCCTGACTTTC. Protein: CASSPRGGYDSGANVLTF.

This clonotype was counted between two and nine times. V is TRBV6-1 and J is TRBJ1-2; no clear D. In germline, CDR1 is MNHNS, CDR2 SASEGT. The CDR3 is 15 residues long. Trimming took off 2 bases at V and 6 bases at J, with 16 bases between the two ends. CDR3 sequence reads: CASSESFDLWDGYTF. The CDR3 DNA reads TGTGCCAGCAGTGAAAGTTTTGACCTCTGGGATGGCTACACCTTC.

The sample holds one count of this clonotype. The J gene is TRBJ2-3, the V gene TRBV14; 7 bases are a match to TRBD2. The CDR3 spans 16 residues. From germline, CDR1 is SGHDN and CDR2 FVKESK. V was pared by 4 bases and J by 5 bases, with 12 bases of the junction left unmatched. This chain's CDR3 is CASSPRLAVGGDTQYF. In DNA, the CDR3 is TGTGCCAGCAGCCCTCGACTAGCCGTGGGTGGAGATACGCAGTATTTT.

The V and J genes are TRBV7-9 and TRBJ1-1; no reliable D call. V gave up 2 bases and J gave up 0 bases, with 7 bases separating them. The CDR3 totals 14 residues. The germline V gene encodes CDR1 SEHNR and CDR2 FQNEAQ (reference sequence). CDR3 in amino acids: CASSLYAMNTEAFF. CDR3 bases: TGTGCCAGCAGCTTATACGCCATGAACACTGAAGCTTTCTTT.

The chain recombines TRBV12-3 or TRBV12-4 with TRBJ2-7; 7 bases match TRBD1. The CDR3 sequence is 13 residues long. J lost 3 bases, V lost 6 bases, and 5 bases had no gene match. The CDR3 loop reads CASRRDSGYEQYF. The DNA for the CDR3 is TGTGCCAGCAGACGGGACAGTGGCTACGAGCAGTACTTC.

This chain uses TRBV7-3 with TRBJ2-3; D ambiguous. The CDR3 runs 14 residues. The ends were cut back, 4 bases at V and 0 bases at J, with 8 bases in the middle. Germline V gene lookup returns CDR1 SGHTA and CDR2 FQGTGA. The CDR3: CASSSSMSTDTQYF. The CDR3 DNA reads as TGTGCCAGCAGCTCCAGCATGAGCACAGATACGCAGTATTTT.

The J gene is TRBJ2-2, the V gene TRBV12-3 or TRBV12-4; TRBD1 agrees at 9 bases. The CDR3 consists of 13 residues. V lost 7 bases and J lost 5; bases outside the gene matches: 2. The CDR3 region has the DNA TGTGCCAGCATACAGGGGGCGACCGGGGAGCTGTTTTTT. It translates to CASIQGATGELFF.

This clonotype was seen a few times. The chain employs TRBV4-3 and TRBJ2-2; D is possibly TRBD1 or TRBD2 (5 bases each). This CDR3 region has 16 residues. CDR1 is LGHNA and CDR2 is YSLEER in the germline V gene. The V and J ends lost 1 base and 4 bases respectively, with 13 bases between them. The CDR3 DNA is TGCGCCAGCAGCCAAGGGCTGGGACCGGTCACCGGGGAGCTGTTTTTT. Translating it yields CASSQGLGPVTGELFF.

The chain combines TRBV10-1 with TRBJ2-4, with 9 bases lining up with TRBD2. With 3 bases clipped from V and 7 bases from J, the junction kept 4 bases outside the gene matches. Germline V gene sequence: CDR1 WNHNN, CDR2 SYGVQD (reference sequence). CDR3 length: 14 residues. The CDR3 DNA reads TGCGCCAGCAGTGATAGCGGGAGACCGAACATTCAGTACTTC. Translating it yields CASSDSGRPNIQYF.

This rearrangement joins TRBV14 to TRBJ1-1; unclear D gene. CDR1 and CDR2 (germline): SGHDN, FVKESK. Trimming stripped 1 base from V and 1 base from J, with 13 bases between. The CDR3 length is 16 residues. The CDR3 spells CASSQAWPGANTEAFF. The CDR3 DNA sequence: TGTGCCAGCAGCCAAGCGTGGCCGGGAGCGAACACTGAAGCTTTCTTT.

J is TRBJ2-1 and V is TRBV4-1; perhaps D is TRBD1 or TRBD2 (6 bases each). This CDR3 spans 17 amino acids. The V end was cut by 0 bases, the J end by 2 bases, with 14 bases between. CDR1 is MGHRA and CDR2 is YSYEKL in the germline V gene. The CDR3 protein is CASSQDPQGGPYNEQFF. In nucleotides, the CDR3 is TGCGCCAGCAGCCAAGATCCCCAAGGGGGGCCCTACAATGAGCAGTTCTTC.

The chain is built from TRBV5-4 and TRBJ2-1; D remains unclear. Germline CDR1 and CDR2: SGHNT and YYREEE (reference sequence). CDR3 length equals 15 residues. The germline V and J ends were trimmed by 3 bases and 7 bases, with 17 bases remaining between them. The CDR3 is CASSSARVSPNEQFF. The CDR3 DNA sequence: TGTGCCAGCAGCTCCGCTAGGGTTTCGCCGAATGAGCAGTTCTTC.

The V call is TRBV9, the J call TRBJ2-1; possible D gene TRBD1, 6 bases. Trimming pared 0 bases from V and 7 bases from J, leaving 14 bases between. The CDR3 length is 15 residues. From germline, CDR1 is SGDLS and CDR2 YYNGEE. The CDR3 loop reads CASSVAAGAANEQFF. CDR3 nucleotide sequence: TGTGCCAGCAGCGTAGCTGCAGGGGCGGCAAATGAGCAGTTCTTC.

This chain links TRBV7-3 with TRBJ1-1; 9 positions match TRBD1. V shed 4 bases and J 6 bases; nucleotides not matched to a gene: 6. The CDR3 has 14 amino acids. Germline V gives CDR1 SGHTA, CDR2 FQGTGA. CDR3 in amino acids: CASSSTGGRAEAFF. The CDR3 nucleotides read TGTGCCAGCAGCTCCACAGGGGGCCGGGCTGAAGCTTTCTTT. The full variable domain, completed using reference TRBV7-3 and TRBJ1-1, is GAGVSQTPSNKVTEKGKYVELRCDPISGHTALYWYRQSLGQGPEFLIYFQGTGAADDSGLPNDRFFAVRPEGSVSTLKIQRTERGDSAVYLCASSSTGGRAEAFFGQGTRLTVV.

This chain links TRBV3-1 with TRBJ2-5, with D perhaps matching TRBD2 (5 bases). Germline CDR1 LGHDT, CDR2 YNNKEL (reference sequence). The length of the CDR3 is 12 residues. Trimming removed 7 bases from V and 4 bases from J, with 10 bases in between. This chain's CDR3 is CASNTRAETQYF. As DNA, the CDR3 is TGTGCCAGCAATACTAGAGCAGAGACCCAGTACTTC.

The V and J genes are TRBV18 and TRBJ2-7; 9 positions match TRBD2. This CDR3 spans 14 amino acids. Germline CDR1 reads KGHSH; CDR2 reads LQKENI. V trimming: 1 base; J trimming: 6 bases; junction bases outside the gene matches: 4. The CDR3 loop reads CASSPLAGAGEQYF. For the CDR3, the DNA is TGTGCCAGCTCACCACTAGCGGGAGCCGGCGAGCAGTACTTC. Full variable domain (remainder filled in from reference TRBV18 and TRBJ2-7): NAGVMQNPRHLVRRRGQEARLRCSPMKGHSHVYWYRQLPEEGLKFMVYLQKENIIDESGMPKERFSAEFPKEGPSILRIQQVVRGDSAAYFCASSPLAGAGEQYFGPGTRLTVT.

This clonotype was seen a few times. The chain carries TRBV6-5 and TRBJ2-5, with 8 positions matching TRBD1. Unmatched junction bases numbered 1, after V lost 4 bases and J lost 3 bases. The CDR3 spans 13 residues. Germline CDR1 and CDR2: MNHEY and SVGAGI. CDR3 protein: CASSLDREETQYF. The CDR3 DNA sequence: TGTGCCAGCAGTTTGGACAGGGAAGAGACCCAGTACTTC.

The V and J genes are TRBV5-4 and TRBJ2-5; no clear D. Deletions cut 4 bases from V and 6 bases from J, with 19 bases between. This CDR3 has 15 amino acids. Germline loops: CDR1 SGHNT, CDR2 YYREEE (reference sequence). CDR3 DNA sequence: TGTGCCAGCAGCGCCAAGGACCAGTTTGGAAAGACCCAGTACTTC. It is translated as CASSAKDQFGKTQYF.